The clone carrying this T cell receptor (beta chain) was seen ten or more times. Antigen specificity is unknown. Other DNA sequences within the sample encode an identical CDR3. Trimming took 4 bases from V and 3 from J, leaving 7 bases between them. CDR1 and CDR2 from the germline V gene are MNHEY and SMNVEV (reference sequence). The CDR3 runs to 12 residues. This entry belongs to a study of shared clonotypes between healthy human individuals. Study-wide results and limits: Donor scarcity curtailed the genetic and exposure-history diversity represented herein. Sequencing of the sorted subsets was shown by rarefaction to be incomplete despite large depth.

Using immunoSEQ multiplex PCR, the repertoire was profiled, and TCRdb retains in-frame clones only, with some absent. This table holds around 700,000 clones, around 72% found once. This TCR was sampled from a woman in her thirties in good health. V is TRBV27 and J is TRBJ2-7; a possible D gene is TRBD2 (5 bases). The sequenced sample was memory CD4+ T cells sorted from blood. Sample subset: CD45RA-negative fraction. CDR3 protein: CASSSAGYEQYF. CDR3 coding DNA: TGTGCCAGCAGTTCTGCGGGCTACGAGCAGTACTTC.